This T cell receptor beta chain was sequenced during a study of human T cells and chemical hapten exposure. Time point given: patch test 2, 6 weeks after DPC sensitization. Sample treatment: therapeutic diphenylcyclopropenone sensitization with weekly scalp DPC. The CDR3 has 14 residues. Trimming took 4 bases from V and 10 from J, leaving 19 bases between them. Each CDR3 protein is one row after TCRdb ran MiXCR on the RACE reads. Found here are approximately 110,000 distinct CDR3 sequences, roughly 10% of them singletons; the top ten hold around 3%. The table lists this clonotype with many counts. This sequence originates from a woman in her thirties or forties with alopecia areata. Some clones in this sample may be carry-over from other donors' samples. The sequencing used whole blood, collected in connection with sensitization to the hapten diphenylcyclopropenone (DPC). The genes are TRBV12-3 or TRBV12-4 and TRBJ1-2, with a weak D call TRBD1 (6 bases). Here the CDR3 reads CASSSPPEQGHYTF. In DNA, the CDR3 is TGTGCCAGCAGTTCCCCCCCGGAGCAGGGGCACTACACCTTC.